The 5 T cell receptor beta chains below all came from one sample that was sequenced in a study of blood T cell repertoires in COVID-19. The data were produced by immunoSEQ multiplex PCR, yet TCRdb's version contains in-frame clones alone and is incomplete. The table has 150,000 or so clones, about 86% seen once. Sequencing input: peripheral blood. The receptors here all came from a man aged 45-65 years with active or convalescent COVID-19.

The chain uses TRBV10-1 and TRBJ2-7; the match to TRBD1 covers 9 bases. V was pared by 8 bases and J by 4 bases, with 6 bases of the junction left unmatched. Germline CDR1 WNHNN, CDR2 SYGVQD (reference sequence). The CDR3 spans 13 residues. The CDR3 DNA reads as TGCGCCAGCCGGACAGGGGATCCGTACGAGCAGTACTTC. Amino acids: CASRTGDPYEQYF.

This clone was observed a handful of times. J is TRBJ1-2 and V is TRBV6-5, with 8 bases lining up with TRBD1. The CDR3 is made up of 16 amino acids. Germline V lookup: CDR1 MNHEY, CDR2 SVGAGI. J gave up 5 bases and V 2 bases, and 10 bases lay outside the gene matches. CDR3: CASSYDRDRGSYGYTF. In DNA, the CDR3 is TGTGCCAGCAGTTACGATAGAGACAGGGGCTCGTATGGCTACACCTTC.

Worth noting for this clone: This same CDR3 is encoded by further DNA sequences in the sample. The V and J genes are TRBV10-3 and TRBJ1-1; unclear D gene. The CDR3 is 13 residues long. In germline, CDR1 is ENHRY, CDR2 SYGVKD. V was cut by 0 bases and J by 2 bases, with 4 bases left in between. CDR3 loop: CAISESQNTEAFF. The DNA for the CDR3 is TGTGCCATCAGTGAGTCTCAAAACACTGAAGCTTTCTTT.

The rearrangement joins TRBV15 to TRBJ1-5, with unresolved D. The ends were cut back, 5 bases at V and 1 base at J, with 9 bases in the middle. The CDR3 is 14 amino acids. Germline values: CDR1 LNHNV, CDR2 YYDKDF (reference sequence). CDR3: CATSGHISNQPQHF. The CDR3 nucleotides are TGTGCCACCAGCGGCCACATAAGCAATCAGCCCCAGCATTTT.

This clone was picked up one time. The chain is built from TRBV15 and TRBJ2-7, with TRBD2 matching over 7 bases. Trimming removed 3 bases from V and 10 bases from J; junction bases left unmatched: 6. The CDR3 is 12 residues long. Germline loops: CDR1 LNHNV, CDR2 YYDKDF (reference sequence). The CDR3 DNA is TGTGCCACCAGCAGTGGGGGGGACTTCCAGTACTTC. Encoded protein: CATSSGGDFQYF.